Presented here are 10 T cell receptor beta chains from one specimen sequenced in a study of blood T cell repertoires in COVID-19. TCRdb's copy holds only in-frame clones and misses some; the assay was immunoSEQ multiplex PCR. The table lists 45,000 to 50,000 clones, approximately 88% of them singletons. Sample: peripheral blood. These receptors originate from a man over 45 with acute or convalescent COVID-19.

The CDR3 DNA sequence: TGTGCCAGTAGGCCTTTAGGGACTGAGAACACTGAAGCTTTCTTT. Amino acids: CASRPLGTENTEAFF. V and J are TRBV19 and TRBJ1-1; a possible D gene is TRBD1 (5 bases). Germline values: CDR1 LNHDA, CDR2 SQIVND (reference sequence). Trimming removed 6 bases from V and 1 base from J, with 15 bases in between. CDR3 size: 15 residues.

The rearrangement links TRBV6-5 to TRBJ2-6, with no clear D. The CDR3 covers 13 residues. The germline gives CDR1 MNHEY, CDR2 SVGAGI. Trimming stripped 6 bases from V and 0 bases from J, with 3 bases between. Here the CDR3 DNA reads TGTGCCAGCAGCCTCTCTGGGGCCAACGTCCTGACTTTC. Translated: CASSLSGANVLTF.

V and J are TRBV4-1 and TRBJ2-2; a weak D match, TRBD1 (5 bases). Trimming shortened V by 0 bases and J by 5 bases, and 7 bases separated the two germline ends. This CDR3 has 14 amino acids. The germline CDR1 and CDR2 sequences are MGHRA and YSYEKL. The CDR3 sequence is CASSQEGQTGELFF. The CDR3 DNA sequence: TGCGCCAGCAGCCAAGAGGGGCAGACCGGGGAGCTGTTTTTT.

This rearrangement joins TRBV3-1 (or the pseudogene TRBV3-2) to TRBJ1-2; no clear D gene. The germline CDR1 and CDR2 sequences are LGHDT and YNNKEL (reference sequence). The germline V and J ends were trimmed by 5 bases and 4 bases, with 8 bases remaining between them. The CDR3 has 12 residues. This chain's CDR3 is CASSNGVYGYTF. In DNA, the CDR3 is TGTGCCAGCAGCAACGGGGTCTATGGCTACACCTTC.

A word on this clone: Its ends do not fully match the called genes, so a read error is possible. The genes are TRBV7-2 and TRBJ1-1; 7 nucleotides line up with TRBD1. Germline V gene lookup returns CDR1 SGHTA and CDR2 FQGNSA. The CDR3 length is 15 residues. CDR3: CASTHLDRVNAEAFF. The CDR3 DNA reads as TGTGCCAGCACCCATCTAGACAGGGTGAACGCTGAAGCTTTCTTT.

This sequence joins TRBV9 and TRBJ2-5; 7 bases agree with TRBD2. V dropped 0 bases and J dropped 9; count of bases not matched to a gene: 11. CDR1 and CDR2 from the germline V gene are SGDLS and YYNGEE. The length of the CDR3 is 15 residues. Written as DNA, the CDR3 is TGTGCCAGCAGCGTAGGGGGAGGGCCTTGGGAGGCCCAGTACTTC. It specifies CASSVGGGPWEAQYF.

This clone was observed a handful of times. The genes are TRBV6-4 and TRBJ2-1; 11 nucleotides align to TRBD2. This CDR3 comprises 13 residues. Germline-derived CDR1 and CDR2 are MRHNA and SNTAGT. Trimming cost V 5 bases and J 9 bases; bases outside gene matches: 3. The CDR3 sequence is CASSLAGGPEQFF. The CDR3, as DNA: TGTGCCAGCAGTTTAGCGGGAGGGCCTGAGCAGTTCTTC.

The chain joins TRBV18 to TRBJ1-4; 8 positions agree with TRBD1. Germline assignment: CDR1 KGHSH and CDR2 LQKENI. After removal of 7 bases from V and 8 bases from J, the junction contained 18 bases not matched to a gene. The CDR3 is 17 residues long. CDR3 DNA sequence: TGTGCCAGCTTCGGACAGGGTGTTCGCAGCATTCAGGAAAAACTGTTTTTT. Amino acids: CASFGQGVRSIQEKLFF.

The CDR3 is CASSRDTGLDNSPLHF. CDR3 nucleotides: TGTGCCAGCAGTCGGGACACGGGGTTGGATAATTCACCCCTCCACTTT. The chain recombines TRBV5-4 with TRBJ1-6, with D perhaps matching TRBD1 (6 bases). This CDR3 comprises 16 residues. Germline CDR1 SGHNT, CDR2 YYREEE (reference sequence). With 5 bases removed from V and 5 bases from J, the gap between germline ends came to 17 bases.

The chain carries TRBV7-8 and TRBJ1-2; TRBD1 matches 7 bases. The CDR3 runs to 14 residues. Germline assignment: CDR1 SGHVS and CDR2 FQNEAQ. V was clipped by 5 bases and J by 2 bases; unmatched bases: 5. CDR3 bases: TGTGCCAGCAGCCTACAGGGGCGAAACTATGGCTACACCTTC. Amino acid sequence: CASSLQGRNYGYTF.